This T cell receptor beta chain was obtained from a study of T cell responses to AZD1222 COVID-19 vaccine (dated by TCRdb to the early 2020s). General notes on the study: Because spike-specific TCR depth and breadth did not differ between the two schedules, AZD1222 recipients who got a second dose at roughly 4 weeks were pooled with those who got a second dose at roughly 12 weeks. Trial participants were enrolled by age into subgroups of 18-55, 56-69 and 70-plus years, and about 150, 27 and 61 TCR-sequenced participants, respectively, were included in these subgroups. TCR sequencing was performed for over 230 trial participants, of whom about 200 were given two doses of AZD1222 and some 25 were given two doses of MenACWY control vaccine.

The CDR3 regions of human TCRbeta chains were analyzed by immunosequencing. In the original analysis: TCRs in the repertoires were compared against a reference library of SARS-CoV-2-specific TCRs that had been generated with the MIRA antigen-specificity platform. Breadth was defined as the fraction of unique TCRs that were SARS-CoV-2-associated, and depth was defined as the fraction of total T cells that were SARS-CoV-2-associated. Using the MIRA data, each spike-specific TCR was mapped to the spike region that the TCR reacts to and placed in a CD4 or CD8 class. Log10-transformed breadth and depth values were compared by one-way ANOVA with Sidak's multiple comparisons tests. Held by TCRdb, this immuneACCESS table contains in-frame sequences only and omits some clones. Under half of the omission traces to an unresolved V gene where checked; the cause of the rest is unknown. V and J calls and clone size are those listed in that table; D and trimming were worked out from the DNA. The sample data list 150,000 or so clones, and around 91% of these were observed just once. Roughly 5.6% of the sample is in the top ten clones.

Regarding this clone: The antigen this receptor binds is unknown. Base qualities are not recorded, but no much larger clone differs from it by a single base.

The time point label here, explained by the study, means: baseline before first vaccination. The vaccinee samples were drawn from two UK trials, COV001 and COV002, one of which was a single-blind randomized controlled phase 2/3 trial testing AZD1222 (ChAdOx1 nCoV-19) in healthy adults. For TCRbeta chain sequencing, PBMC samples were collected from trial participants at day 0 and at day 28 after the second dose. Beyond this particular receptor, the publication reports: Vaccine-associated CD4 TCRs spanned the whole spike protein, with dominant responses in regions 160-218 and 743-854. The 56-69-year group was small, and its depth increase did not reach significance, likely because of low power. Participants were mostly white British and included more females than males, and it was suggested by the authors that clonal diversity may have been underestimated. Because no day 14 peak-response samples were available, the repertoires could be characterized only after the peak T cell response. After two AZD1222 doses, both the breadth and the depth of spike-specific TCRs were significantly higher than at day 0 and than in MenACWY recipients. Conclusions about previously exposed vaccinees were limited because only 5 or 6 AZD1222 recipients were SARS-CoV-2 seropositive at baseline. Reportedly, close to half of the unique spike-specific TCRs recognized epitopes lying outside the regions that are mutated in the B.1.351 and B.1.1.7 variants.

CDR1 and CDR2, per the germline V gene (reference sequence), are MNHEY and SMNVEV. From its cysteine to its phenylalanine, the CDR3 spans 15 amino acids. Only the CDR3 DNA stays, 45 bases, in frame from base 1. V has 7 bases trimmed and J has 7 bases trimmed; junction bases matching no gene number 12. The sample here was peripheral blood, taken on day 0 of AZD1222 vaccination. Recombination connected TRBV27 to TRBJ2-3, with 9 bases in between that match TRBD1. The sequence was obtained from an adult in good health. CDR3 reads: CASTPGQGLGYTQYF. The DNA sequence reads TGTGCCAGCACTCCGGGACAGGGTTTGGGGTATACGCAGTATTTT.